This passage covers 2 T cell receptor beta chains from one sample sequenced in a study of technical replicates of blood from several donors. Libraries were prepared by immunoSEQ multiplex PCR; TCRdb keeps only in-frame clonotypes and omits some of them. The sample lists around 90,000 clones, 94% occurring once. Sequencing was carried out using T cells isolated from PBMCs. These receptors were taken from a human donor in good health.

The chain couples TRBV9 to TRBJ2-7, with D perhaps matching TRBD2 (6 bases). The V end lost 0 bases, the J end lost 4 bases, and 14 bases lay between the germline ends. Germline loops: CDR1 SGDLS, CDR2 YYNGEE. The CDR3 is 15 amino acids. CDR3 sequence: CASSVAGEPYYEQYF. The CDR3 DNA follows: TGTGCCAGCAGCGTAGCGGGGGAACCCTATTACGAGCAGTACTTC. The full variable domain, its missing parts supplied by reference TRBV9 and TRBJ2-7, is DSGVTQTPKHLITATGQRVTLRCSPRSGDLSVYWYQQSLDQGLQFLIQYYNGEERAKGNILERFSAQQFPDLHSELNLSSLELGDSALYFCASSVAGEPYYEQYFGPGTRLTVT.

Turning to this clone: This same CDR3 is encoded by further DNA sequences in the sample. The V gene is TRBV2, the J gene TRBJ2-5; D is possibly TRBD1 (6 bases). Trimming cost V 4 bases and J 2 bases, with 8 bases left between them. Germline V gives CDR1 SNHLY, CDR2 FYNNEI. The CDR3 covers 13 residues. This CDR3 reads CASSGTVQETQYF. CDR3 sequence (DNA): TGTGCCAGCAGTGGGACAGTACAAGAGACCCAGTACTTC.